Listed here is a single T cell receptor (beta chain). Time point in this sample: patch test 1, 2 weeks after DPC sensitization. The treatment is: therapeutic diphenylcyclopropenone sensitization with weekly scalp DPC. Unfractionated whole blood yielded the extracted total RNA. The data stem from a study of human T cells and chemical hapten exposure. The study's library attached unique molecular identifiers to single cDNA molecules. TCRdb analysed the RACE reads with MiXCR anew, one entry per CDR3 protein. The data hold 95,000 to 100,000 distinct CDR3 sequences, with 12% observed a single time. With 4 bases removed from V and 0 bases from J, the gap between germline ends came to 7 bases. There are 14 residues in the CDR3. CDR1 and CDR2 from the germline V gene are SGHAT and FQNNGV.

The chain links TRBV11-2 to TRBJ1-3; no clear D gene. The sample here was whole blood, taken in connection with sensitization to the hapten diphenylcyclopropenone (DPC). This TCR came from a woman in her thirties or forties with alopecia areata. Some clones in this sample may be carry-over from other donors' samples. CDR3 bases: TGTGCCAGCAGCTCGAGACTCTCTGGAAACACCATATATTTT. Protein product: CASSSRLSGNTIYF.